In this sample, the clone carrying this T cell receptor (beta chain) turned up a few times. The antigen remains unidentified. CDR1 is DFQATT, CDR2 SNEGSKA, per germline (reference sequence). Germline trimming cut 5 bases from V and 9 bases from J; bases unmatched to any gene: 2. The CDR3 is made up of 13 amino acids. This specimen belongs to a study of CD8 T cells in ankylosing spondylitis. Study findings and constraints: Enrichment of disease-linked clones was reportedly significant in matched ankylosing spondylitis synovial fluid. Earlier studies detected some motif variants in reactive arthritis synovial fluid and blood. Blood of patients with ankylosing spondylitis appeared to be characterized by a TCR beta motif of several highly homologous variants.

MiXCR, applied by TCRdb to the 5' RACE reads, yields one record per CDR3 protein. The top ten hold about 6.5% of the sample, which has around 540,000 distinct CDR3 sequences, roughly 13% seen once. This clonotype was obtained from a male donor with ankylosing spondylitis. The rearrangement uses TRBV20-1 and TRBJ1-6; 12 nucleotides match TRBD1. Material for sequencing was blood, either unsorted or a sorted T cell fraction (not recorded which). The CDR3 region is CSARDRGPSPLHF. As DNA, the CDR3 is TGCAGTGCTCGGGACAGGGGGCCTTCACCCCTCCACTTT.